Listed here are 31 T cell receptor beta chains from one sample, sequenced in a study of blood T cell repertoires in COVID-19. The data were produced by immunoSEQ multiplex PCR, yet TCRdb's version contains in-frame clones alone and is incomplete. Of about 230,000 clones in the sample, 83% were seen once. The specimen sequenced was peripheral blood. These TCRs come from an older woman with active or convalescent COVID-19.

The chain has TRBV6-5 and TRBJ2-1; a possible D gene is TRBD2 (5 bases). The CDR3 sequence is 15 residues long. Germline assignment: CDR1 MNHEY and CDR2 SVGAGI. Trimming removed 6 bases from V and 8 bases from J, with 20 bases in between. The CDR3 reads CASSRRALSRDEQFF. The DNA of the CDR3 is TGTGCCAGCAGCCGGCGGGCTCTGAGTAGGGATGAGCAGTTCTTC.

This chain joins TRBV28 and TRBJ2-1; 10 positions match TRBD2. Germline CDR1 is MDHEN and CDR2 is SYDVKM. The CDR3 consists of 15 residues. After removal of 8 bases from V and 8 bases from J, the junction contained 12 bases not matched to a gene. CDR3 loop: CASSEIAGGWHEQFF. In DNA form, the CDR3 reads TGTGCCAGCTCTGAGATAGCGGGAGGATGGCATGAGCAGTTCTTC. The variable domain in full, completed from reference TRBV28 and TRBJ2-1, reads DVKVTQSSRYLVKRTGEKVFLECVQDMDHENMFWYRQDPGLGLRLIYFSYDVKMKEKGDIPEGYSVSREKKERFSLILESASTNQTSMYLCASSEIAGGWHEQFFGPGTRLTVL.

The gene calls are TRBV12-3 or TRBV12-4 and TRBJ2-7, with 7 bases aligning to TRBD1. CDR3 size: 13 residues. Unmatched junction bases numbered 8, after V lost 7 bases and J lost 5 bases. The CDR3, as DNA: TGTGCCAGCACCTCTACAGGGGCCCACGAGCAGTACTTC. Translation gives CASTSTGAHEQYF.

Worth noting for this clone: The junction differs from germline at one of its ends, possibly a read error. V gene TRBV3-1 (or the pseudogene TRBV3-2) combines with J gene TRBJ2-1; 10 nucleotides match TRBD2. The CDR3 has 13 residues. Germline-derived CDR1 and CDR2 are LGHDT and YNNKEL (reference sequence). CDR3 coding DNA: TGTGCCAGCAGCCACGGGACTAGCGAACGTCAGATCTTC. Protein sequence: CASSHGTSERQIF.

This clone was recorded only once. The sample contains more than one DNA sequence encoding this CDR3. The rearrangement joins TRBV29-1 to TRBJ2-5; 9 bases line up with TRBD1. Germline CDR1 and CDR2: SQVTM and ANQGSEA. The CDR3 spans 12 residues. V was pared by 6 bases and J by 3 bases, with 2 bases of the junction left unmatched. CDR3 DNA: TGCAGCGTGCGGACAGGGGAAGAGACCCAGTACTTC. It codes for CSVRTGEETQYF. The entire variable domain, with the rest obtained from reference TRBV29-1 and TRBJ2-5, is as follows: SAVISQKPSRDICQRGTSLTIQCQVDSQVTMMFWYRQQPGQSLTLIATANQGSEATYESGFVIDKFPISRPNLTFSTLTVSNMSPEDSSIYLCSVRTGEETQYFGPGTRLLVL.

The V call is TRBV12-3 or TRBV12-4, the J call TRBJ1-2; D is ambiguous. The CDR3 contains 13 residues. V lost 1 base and J 7 bases, leaving 10 bases between the germline ends. CDR3: CASSLDAVFGYTF. Here the CDR3 DNA reads TGTGCCAGCAGTTTAGACGCGGTTTTTGGCTACACCTTC.

The chain uses TRBV5-1 and TRBJ2-1; 10 bases fit TRBD1. Germline CDR1 reads SGHRS; CDR2 reads YFSETQ. After removal of 6 bases from V and 6 bases from J, the junction contained 6 bases not matched to a gene. This CDR3 contains 14 residues. DNA of the CDR3: TGCGCCAGCAAACCGGGACAGGGGTTCAATGAGCAGTTCTTC. This gives the protein CASKPGQGFNEQFF.

This clone was detected only a few times. The chain is built from TRBV27 and TRBJ1-4, with 7 nucleotides matching TRBD1. The CDR3 contains 13 residues. The germline V gene has CDR1 MNHEY and CDR2 SMNVEV (reference sequence). The junction had 12 bases not matched to a gene; V was cut back by 6 bases and J by 14 bases. Written as DNA, the CDR3 is TGTGCCAGCAGCACAGGGACAGCCCGTAAGCTGTTTTTT. Encoded protein: CASSTGTARKLFF.

This clone was observed at least ten times. V gene TRBV28 combines with J gene TRBJ1-1; the D is unclear. Trimming left V 5 bases short and J 1 base short, with 14 bases between. The CDR3 sequence is 15 residues long. In germline, CDR1 is MDHEN, CDR2 SYDVKM. CDR3 residues: CASSPTRAPNTEAFF. In DNA form, the CDR3 reads TGTGCCAGCAGTCCCACGAGGGCCCCGAACACTGAAGCTTTCTTT.

The rearrangement uses TRBV9 and TRBJ2-2; D possibly corresponds to TRBD1 (6 bases). The length of the CDR3 is 17 residues. Trimming removed 0 bases at V and 0 bases at J, with 12 bases between. The germline gives CDR1 SGDLS, CDR2 YYNGEE. The CDR3 protein is CASSVGGDTSNTGELFF. CDR3 DNA: TGTGCCAGCAGCGTAGGAGGGGACACCTCGAACACCGGGGAGCTGTTTTTT.

The V gene is TRBV11-3, the J gene TRBJ2-2; D gene ambiguous. This CDR3 is built from 14 residues. Deletions cut 8 bases from V and 3 bases from J, with 13 bases between. Germline V gene sequence: CDR1 SGHNT, CDR2 YENEEA. DNA of the CDR3: TGTGCCAGCCAAAGTATCCCGGACACCGGGGAGCTGTTTTTT. Translation gives CASQSIPDTGELFF.

The chain links TRBV7-2 to TRBJ2-3; 9 bases are shared with TRBD1. Looked up from germline, CDR1 is SGHTA and CDR2 is FQGNSA. Trimming cost V 5 bases and J 9 bases; bases outside gene matches: 6. The CDR3 runs to 13 residues. The CDR3: CASSRDGQGTQYF. The CDR3 DNA is TGTGCCAGCAGCCGGGACGGACAGGGGACGCAGTATTTT.

The chain carries TRBV28 and TRBJ2-3; TRBD2 is a possible D gene (5 bases). The CDR3 contains 16 residues. Trimming took off 2 bases at V and 0 bases at J, with 12 bases between the two ends. Germline CDR1 and CDR2: MDHEN and SYDVKM. CDR3 sequence (DNA): TGTGCCAGCAGTTTAGCGGGCGTTACTAGCACAGATACGCAGTATTTT. Amino acids: CASSLAGVTSTDTQYF.

The genes are TRBV7-8 and TRBJ1-5, with a tentative D call TRBD1 (6 bases). Germline loops: CDR1 SGHVS, CDR2 FQNEAQ. The CDR3 has 15 residues. V was trimmed by 3 bases and J by 0 bases, leaving 9 bases between them. CDR3 sequence reads: CASSLLTGSNQPQHF. DNA for the CDR3: TGTGCCAGCAGCTTGCTGACAGGTAGCAATCAGCCCCAGCATTTT.

The rearrangement uses TRBV5-1 and TRBJ2-5, with TRBD1 as a possible D gene (6 bases). Germline V gene data show CDR1 as SGHRS and CDR2 as YFSETQ. The V gene lost 1 base and the J gene lost 5 bases, with 6 bases spanning the gap. This CDR3 is built from 12 residues. The CDR3 region has the DNA TGCGCCAGCAGCTTGCAGGGGGAGACCCAGTACTTC. Translating gives CASSLQGETQYF.

V is TRBV21-1 and J is TRBJ1-3. TRBV21-1 is deemed a pseudogene. CDR3 length: 17 residues. CDR3 loop: CASSLRRPGSSGNTIYF. The CDR3 DNA is TGTGCCAGCAGCCTTCGGCGGCCGGGGTCGTCCGGAAACACCATATATTTT.

The J gene is TRBJ2-1, the V gene TRBV29-1; 12 nucleotides agree with TRBD1. CDR1 and CDR2 from the germline V gene are SQVTM and ANQGSEA. V lost 7 bases and J lost 2; bases outside the gene matches: 12. The CDR3 length is 17 residues. The CDR3 reads CSAPGTGGSLTYNEQFF. Written as DNA, the CDR3 is TGCAGCGCCCCCGGGACAGGGGGCTCCCTGACCTACAATGAGCAGTTCTTC.

V gene TRBV19 combines with J gene TRBJ1-1, with a weak D call TRBD1 (6 bases). CDR1 and CDR2 from the germline V gene are LNHDA and SQIVND (reference sequence). V lost 7 bases to trimming and J lost 3 bases, with 18 bases between them. CDR3 length: 15 amino acids. The CDR3 DNA sequence: TGTGCCAGTACAGGGGCCGCAGCCGGGGACACTGAAGCTTTCTTT. It is translated as CASTGAAAGDTEAFF.

This clone appeared once. V is TRBV6-2 or TRBV6-3 and J is TRBJ2-7; no reliable D call. Between the trimmed V and J ends, which lost 3 bases and 0 bases, there was a span of 6 bases. Germline lookup yields CDR1 MNHEY and CDR2 SVGEGT. This CDR3 has 13 amino acids. The CDR3 nucleotides are TGTGCCAGCAGTTATGGCGGCTCCTACGAGCAGTACTTC. Amino acids: CASSYGGSYEQYF.

The V call is TRBV5-1, the J call TRBJ2-1; a weak D match, TRBD2 (6 bases). Deletions cut 4 bases from V and 0 bases from J, with 14 bases between. The CDR3 is 16 residues long. Germline V CDR1 and CDR2: SGHRS, YFSETQ. The CDR3 sequence: CASSEGRGFSYNEQFF. Here the CDR3 DNA reads TGCGCCAGCAGCGAGGGCCGGGGGTTCTCCTACAATGAGCAGTTCTTC.

The chain uses TRBV2 and TRBJ1-1; tentatively, D is TRBD1 (6 bases). V was cut by 0 bases and J by 6 bases, with 8 bases left in between. The CDR3 loop spans 13 amino acids. From germline, CDR1 is SNHLY and CDR2 FYNNEI. CDR3: CASSEATGSEAFF. For the CDR3, the DNA is TGTGCCAGCAGTGAAGCAACAGGGTCTGAAGCTTTCTTT. Together with reference TRBV2 and TRBJ1-1, the CDR3 gives the full variable domain: EPEVTQTPSHQVTQMGQEVILRCVPISNHLYFYWYRQILGQKVEFLVSFYNNEISEKSEIFDDQFSVERPDGSNFTLKIRSTKLEDSAMYFCASSEATGSEAFFGQGTRLTVV.

The V call is TRBV2, the J call TRBJ1-3; D unclear. CDR3 length: 15 amino acids. Trimming stripped 6 bases from V and 2 bases from J, with 14 bases between. Looked up from germline, CDR1 is SNHLY and CDR2 is FYNNEI. CDR3 region: CASSLRESAGNTIYF. CDR3 DNA sequence: TGTGCCAGCAGCCTAAGGGAGTCTGCTGGAAACACCATATATTTT. Full variable domain (remainder filled in from reference TRBV2 and TRBJ1-3): EPEVTQTPSHQVTQMGQEVILRCVPISNHLYFYWYRQILGQKVEFLVSFYNNEISEKSEIFDDQFSVERPDGSNFTLKIRSTKLEDSAMYFCASSLRESAGNTIYFGEGSWLTVV.

The V and J genes are TRBV19 and TRBJ2-2; possible D gene TRBD2, 6 bases. Germline-derived CDR1 and CDR2 are LNHDA and SQIVND (reference sequence). V lost 7 bases and J lost 5, with 20 bases in between. CDR3 length: 16 residues. CDR3: CASKVGADGTTGELFF. DNA for the CDR3: TGTGCCAGTAAAGTGGGAGCGGATGGGACTACCGGGGAGCTGTTTTTT.

In nucleotides, the CDR3 is TGCGCCAGCAGCCCAGGCTATCTGACAGAGATGAACACTGAAGCTTTCTTT. The encoded protein is CASSPGYLTEMNTEAFF. The rearrangement links TRBV5-1 to TRBJ1-1; D possibly corresponds to TRBD1 (5 bases). V was clipped by 4 bases and J by 0 bases, with 19 bases between them. CDR3 length: 17 residues. CDR1 and CDR2 from the germline V gene are SGHRS and YFSETQ.

This clone was seen a handful of times. The V and J genes are TRBV11-2 and TRBJ2-5; 10 bases agree with TRBD2. The V gene's germline CDR1 is SGHAT and CDR2 FQNNGV. The ends lost 3 bases at V and 4 bases at J; junction bases unmatched: 11. CDR3 length equals 17 residues. CDR3 in amino acids: CASSFFSSGRNVETQYF. The CDR3 coding sequence is TGTGCCAGCAGCTTCTTCTCTAGCGGGAGAAACGTAGAGACCCAGTACTTC.

This chain links TRBV5-4 with TRBJ1-3; D is unresolved. V was shortened by 0 bases and J by 1 base, with 14 bases between the two germline ends. The CDR3 loop spans 17 amino acids. The germline gives CDR1 SGHNT, CDR2 YYREEE (reference sequence). Here the CDR3 DNA reads TGTGCCAGCAGCTTGGGAGCTCCCGGAGGATCTGGAAACACCATATATTTT. It translates to CASSLGAPGGSGNTIYF. Together with reference TRBV5-4 and TRBJ1-3, the CDR3 gives the full variable domain: ETGVTQSPTHLIKTRGQQVTLRCSSQSGHNTVSWYQQALGQGPQFIFQYYREEENGRGNFPPRFSGLQFPNYSSELNVNALELDDSALYLCASSLGAPGGSGNTIYFGEGSWLTVV.

V gene TRBV11-3 combines with J gene TRBJ2-1, with 7 bases lining up with TRBD1. CDR3 length equals 15 residues. The V gene's germline CDR1 is SGHNT and CDR2 YENEEA. V trimming: 5 bases; J trimming: 3 bases; junction bases outside the gene matches: 7. The CDR3, as DNA: TGTGCCAGCAGCCAACGCCGGGACAGCTACAATGAGCAGTTCTTC. It specifies CASSQRRDSYNEQFF.

The chain employs TRBV13 and TRBJ2-7; 7 bases map to TRBD2. The CDR3 consists of 14 residues. V lost 3 bases to trimming and J lost 4 bases; unmatched junction nucleotides: 6. Germline assignment: CDR1 PRHDT and CDR2 FYEKMQ (reference sequence). The CDR3 coding sequence is TGTGCCAGCAGCTTTGGGACTAATCATTACGAGCAGTACTTC. Its translation: CASSFGTNHYEQYF.

This chain links TRBV6-5 with TRBJ2-6; TRBD1 is a possible D gene (6 bases). Germline CDR1 reads MNHEY; CDR2 reads SVGAGI. The ends were cut back, 4 bases at V and 3 bases at J, with 7 bases in the middle. This CDR3 spans 14 amino acids. Here the CDR3 DNA reads TGTGCCAGCAGTTCAGGGGATGGGGCCAACGTCCTGACTTTC. Translated, it gives CASSSGDGANVLTF.

V and J are TRBV29-1 and TRBJ2-7; the match to TRBD1 covers 9 bases. From germline, CDR1 is SQVTM and CDR2 ANQGSEA. J was trimmed by 3 bases and V by 5 bases; bases with no gene match: 5. This CDR3 spans 13 amino acids. For the CDR3, the DNA is TGCAGCGTTTTGACAGGGGGTGTCTACGAGCAGTACTTC. It codes for CSVLTGGVYEQYF.

This clone appeared a few times. The rearrangement links TRBV4-2 to TRBJ2-2; 16 positions agree with TRBD2. V lost 4 bases to trimming and J lost 5 bases; unmatched junction nucleotides: 16. From germline, CDR1 is LGHNA and CDR2 YNFKEQ. The CDR3 has 21 amino acids. The chain's CDR3 is CASSLKPGLAGGFRGTGELFF. The CDR3 DNA sequence: TGTGCCAGCAGCCTCAAGCCGGGACTAGCGGGGGGGTTCCGAGGGACCGGGGAGCTGTTTTTT.